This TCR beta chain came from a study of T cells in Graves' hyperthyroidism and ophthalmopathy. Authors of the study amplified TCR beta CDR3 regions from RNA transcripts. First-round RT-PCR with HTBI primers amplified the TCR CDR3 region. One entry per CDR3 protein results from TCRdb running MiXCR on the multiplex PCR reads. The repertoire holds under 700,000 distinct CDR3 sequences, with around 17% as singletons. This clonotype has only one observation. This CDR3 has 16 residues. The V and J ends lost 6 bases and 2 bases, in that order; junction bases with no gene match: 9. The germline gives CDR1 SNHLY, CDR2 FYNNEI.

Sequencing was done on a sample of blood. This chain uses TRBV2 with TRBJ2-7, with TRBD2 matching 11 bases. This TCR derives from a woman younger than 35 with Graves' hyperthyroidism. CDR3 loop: CASRTTGTSGTYEQYF. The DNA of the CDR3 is TGTGCCAGCAGGACGACCGGGACTAGCGGAACCTACGAGCAGTACTTC.